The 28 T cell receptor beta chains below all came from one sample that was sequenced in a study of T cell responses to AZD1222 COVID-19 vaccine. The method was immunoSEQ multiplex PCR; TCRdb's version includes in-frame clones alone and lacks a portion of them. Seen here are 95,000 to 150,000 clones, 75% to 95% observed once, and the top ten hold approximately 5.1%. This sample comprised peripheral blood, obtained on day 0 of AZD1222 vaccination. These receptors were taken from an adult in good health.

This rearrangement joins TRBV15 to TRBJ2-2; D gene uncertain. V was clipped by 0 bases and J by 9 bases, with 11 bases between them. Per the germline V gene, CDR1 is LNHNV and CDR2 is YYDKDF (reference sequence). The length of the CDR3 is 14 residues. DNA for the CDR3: TGTGCCACCAGCAGAGATTTGGTGGGAAGGGAGCTGTTTTTT. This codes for CATSRDLVGRELFF.

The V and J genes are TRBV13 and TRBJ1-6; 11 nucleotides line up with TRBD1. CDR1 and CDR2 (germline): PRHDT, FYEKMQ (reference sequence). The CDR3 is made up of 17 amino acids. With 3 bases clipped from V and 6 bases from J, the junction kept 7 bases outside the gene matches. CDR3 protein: CASSLGSGTGGNSPLHF. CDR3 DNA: TGTGCCAGCAGCTTGGGTTCGGGGACAGGGGGTAATTCACCCCTCCACTTT.

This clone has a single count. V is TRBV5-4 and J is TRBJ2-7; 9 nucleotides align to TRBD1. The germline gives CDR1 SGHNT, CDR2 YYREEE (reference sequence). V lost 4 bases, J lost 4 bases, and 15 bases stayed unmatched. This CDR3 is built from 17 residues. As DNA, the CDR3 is TGTGCCAGCAGCCCCGGGGTACAGGGGGCAAAAGGGTACGAGCAGTACTTC. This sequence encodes CASSPGVQGAKGYEQYF.

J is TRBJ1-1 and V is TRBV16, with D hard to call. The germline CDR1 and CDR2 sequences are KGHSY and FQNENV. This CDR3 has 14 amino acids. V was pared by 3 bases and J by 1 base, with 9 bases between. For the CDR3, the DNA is TGTGCCAGCAGCCAGAGTCCCAGGAACACTGAAGCTTTCTTT. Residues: CASSQSPRNTEAFF. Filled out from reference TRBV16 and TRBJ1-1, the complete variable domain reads GEEVAQTPKHLVRGEGQKAKLYCAPIKGHSYVFWYQQVLKNEFKFLISFQNENVFDETGMPKERFSAKCLPNSPCSLEIQATKLEDSAVYFCASSQSPRNTEAFFGQGTRLTVV.

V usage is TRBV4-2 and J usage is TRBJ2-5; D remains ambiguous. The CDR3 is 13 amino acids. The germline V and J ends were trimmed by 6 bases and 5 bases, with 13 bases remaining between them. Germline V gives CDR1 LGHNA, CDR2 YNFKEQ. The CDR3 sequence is CASRPNSRETQYF. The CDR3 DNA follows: TGTGCCAGCAGACCTAACTCACGGGAGACCCAGTACTTC.

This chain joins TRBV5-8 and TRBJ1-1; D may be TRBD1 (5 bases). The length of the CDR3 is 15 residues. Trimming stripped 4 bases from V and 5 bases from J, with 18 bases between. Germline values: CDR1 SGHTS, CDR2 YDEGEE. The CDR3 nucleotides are TGTGCCAGCAGCGGCCAGAGGGGCCCGGGAACTGAAGCTTTCTTT. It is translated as CASSGQRGPGTEAFF.

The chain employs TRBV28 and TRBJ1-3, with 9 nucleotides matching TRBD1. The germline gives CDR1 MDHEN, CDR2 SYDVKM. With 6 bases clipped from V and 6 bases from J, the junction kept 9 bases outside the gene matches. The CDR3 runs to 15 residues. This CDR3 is CASSTSGQGINTIYF. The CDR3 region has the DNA TGTGCCAGCAGCACCTCCGGACAGGGGATAAACACCATATATTTT.

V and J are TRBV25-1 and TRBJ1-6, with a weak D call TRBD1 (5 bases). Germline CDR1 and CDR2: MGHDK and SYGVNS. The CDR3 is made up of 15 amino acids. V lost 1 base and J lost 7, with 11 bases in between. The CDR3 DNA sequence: TGTGCCAGCAGTGAATGGGTAGGGGACAATTCACCCCTCCACTTT. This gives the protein CASSEWVGDNSPLHF.

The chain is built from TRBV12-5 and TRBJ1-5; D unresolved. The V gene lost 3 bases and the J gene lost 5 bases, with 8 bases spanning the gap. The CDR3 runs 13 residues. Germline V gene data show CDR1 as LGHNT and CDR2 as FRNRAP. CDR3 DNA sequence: TGTGCTAGTGGTTTCTTGGTTGATCAGCCCCAGCATTTT. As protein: CASGFLVDQPQHF.

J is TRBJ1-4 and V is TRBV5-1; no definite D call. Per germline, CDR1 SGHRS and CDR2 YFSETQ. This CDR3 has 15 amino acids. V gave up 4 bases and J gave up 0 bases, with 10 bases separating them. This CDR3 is CASSPDGSTNEKLFF. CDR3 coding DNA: TGCGCCAGCAGCCCCGACGGGTCAACTAATGAAAAACTGTTTTTT.

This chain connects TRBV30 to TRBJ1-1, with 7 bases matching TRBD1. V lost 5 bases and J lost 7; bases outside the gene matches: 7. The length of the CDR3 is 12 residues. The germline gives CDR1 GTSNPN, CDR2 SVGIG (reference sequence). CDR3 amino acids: CAWGRGLGEAFF. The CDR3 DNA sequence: TGTGCCTGGGGCAGGGGGTTGGGTGAAGCTTTCTTT.

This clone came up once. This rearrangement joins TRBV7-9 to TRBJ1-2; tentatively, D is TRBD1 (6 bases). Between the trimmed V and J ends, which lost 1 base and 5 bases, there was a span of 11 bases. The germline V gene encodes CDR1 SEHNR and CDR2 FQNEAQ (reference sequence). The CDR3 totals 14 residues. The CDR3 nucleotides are TGTGCCAGCAGCTTAGGAACAGGGTTATATGGCTACACCTTC. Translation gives CASSLGTGLYGYTF.

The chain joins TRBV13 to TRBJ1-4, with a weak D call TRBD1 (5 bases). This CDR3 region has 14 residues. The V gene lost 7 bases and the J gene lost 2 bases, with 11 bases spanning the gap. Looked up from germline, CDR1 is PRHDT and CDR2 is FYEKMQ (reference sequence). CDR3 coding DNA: TGTGCCAGCAACCTGAGGGGCACTAATGAAAAACTGTTTTTT. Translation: CASNLRGTNEKLFF.

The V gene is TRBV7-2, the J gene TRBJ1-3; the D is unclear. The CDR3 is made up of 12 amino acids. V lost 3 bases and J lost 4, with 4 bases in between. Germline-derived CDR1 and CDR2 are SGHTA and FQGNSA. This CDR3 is CASSFGGNTIYF. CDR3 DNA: TGTGCCAGCAGCTTCGGCGGAAACACCATATATTTT.

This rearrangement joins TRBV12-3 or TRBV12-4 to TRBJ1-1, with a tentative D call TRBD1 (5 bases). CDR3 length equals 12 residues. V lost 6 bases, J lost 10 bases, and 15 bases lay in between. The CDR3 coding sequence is TGTGCCAGCAGCCAACACGTTACAGGAGCTTTCTTT. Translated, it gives CASSQHVTGAFF.

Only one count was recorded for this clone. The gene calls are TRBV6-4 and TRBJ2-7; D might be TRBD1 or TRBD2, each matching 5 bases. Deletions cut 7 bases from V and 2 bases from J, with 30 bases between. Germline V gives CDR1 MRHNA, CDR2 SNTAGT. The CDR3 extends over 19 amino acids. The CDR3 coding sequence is TGTGCCAGCAACGACCTTCTAGGGGACCCAAAGGTATCGGCCTACGAGCAGTACTTC. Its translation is CASNDLLGDPKVSAYEQYF.

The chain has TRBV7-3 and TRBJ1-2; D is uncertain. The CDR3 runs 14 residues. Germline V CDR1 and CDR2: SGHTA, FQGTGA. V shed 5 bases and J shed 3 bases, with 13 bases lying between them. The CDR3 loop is CASSRSHGDYGYTF. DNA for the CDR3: TGTGCCAGCAGCCGGTCCCATGGGGACTATGGCTACACCTTC.

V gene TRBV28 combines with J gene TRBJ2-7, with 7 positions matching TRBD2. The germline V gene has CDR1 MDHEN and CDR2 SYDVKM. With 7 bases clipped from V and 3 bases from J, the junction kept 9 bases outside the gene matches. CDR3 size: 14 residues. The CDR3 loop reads CASTRQGGHYEQYF. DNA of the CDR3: TGTGCCAGCACCCGGCAGGGAGGGCACTACGAGCAGTACTTC.

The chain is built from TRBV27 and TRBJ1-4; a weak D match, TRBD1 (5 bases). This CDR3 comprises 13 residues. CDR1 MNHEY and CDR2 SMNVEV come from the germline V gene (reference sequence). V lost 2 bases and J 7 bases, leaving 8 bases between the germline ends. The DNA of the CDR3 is TGTGCCAGCAGTTTAATTGGGGGTGAAAAACTGTTTTTT. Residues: CASSLIGGEKLFF. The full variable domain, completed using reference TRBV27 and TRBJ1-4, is EAQVTQNPRYLITVTGKKLTVTCSQNMNHEYMSWYRQDPGLGLRQIYYSMNVEVTDKGDVPEGYKVSRKEKRNFPLILESPSPNQTSLYFCASSLIGGEKLFFGSGTQLSVL.

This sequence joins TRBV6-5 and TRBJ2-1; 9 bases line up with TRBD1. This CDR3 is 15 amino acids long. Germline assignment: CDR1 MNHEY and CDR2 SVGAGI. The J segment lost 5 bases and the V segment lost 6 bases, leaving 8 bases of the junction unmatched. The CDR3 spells CASRFPGQGNNEQFF. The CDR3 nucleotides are TGTGCCAGCAGATTTCCGGGACAGGGAAACAATGAGCAGTTCTTC.

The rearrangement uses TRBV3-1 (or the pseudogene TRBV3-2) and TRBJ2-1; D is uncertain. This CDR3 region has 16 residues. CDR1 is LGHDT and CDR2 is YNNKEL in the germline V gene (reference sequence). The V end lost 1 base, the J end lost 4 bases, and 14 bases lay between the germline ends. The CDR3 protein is CASSQGNGRPYNEQFF. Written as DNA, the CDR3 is TGTGCCAGCAGCCAAGGAAACGGGCGCCCTTACAATGAGCAGTTCTTC.

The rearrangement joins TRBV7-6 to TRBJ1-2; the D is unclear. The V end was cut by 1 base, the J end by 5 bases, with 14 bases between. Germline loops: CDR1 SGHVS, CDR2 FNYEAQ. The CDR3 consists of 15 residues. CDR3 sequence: CASSLEESPTYGYTF. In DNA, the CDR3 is TGTGCCAGCAGCTTAGAAGAGAGCCCTACATATGGCTACACCTTC.

The CDR3 spells CASSPTSVEGETQYF. Written as DNA, the CDR3 is TGTGCCAGCAGTCCCACGTCCGTGGAGGGGGAGACCCAGTACTTC. V and J are TRBV6-5 and TRBJ2-5; tentatively, D is TRBD2 (6 bases). Trimming shortened V by 5 bases and J by 5 bases, and 18 bases separated the two germline ends. This CDR3 has 15 residues. Germline-derived CDR1 and CDR2 are MNHEY and SVGAGI.

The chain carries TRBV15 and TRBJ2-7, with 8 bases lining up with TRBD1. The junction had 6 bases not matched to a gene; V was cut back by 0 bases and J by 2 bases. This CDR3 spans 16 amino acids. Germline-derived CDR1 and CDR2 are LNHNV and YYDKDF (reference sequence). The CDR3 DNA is TGTGCCACCAGCAGAGATCGTTGGACAGGGACCTACGAGCAGTACTTC. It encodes CATSRDRWTGTYEQYF.

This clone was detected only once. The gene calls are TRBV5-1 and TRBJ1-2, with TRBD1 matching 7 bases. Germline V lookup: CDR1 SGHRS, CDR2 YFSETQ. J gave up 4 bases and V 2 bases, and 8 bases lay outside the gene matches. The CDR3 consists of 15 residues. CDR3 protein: CASSFSPGQSYGYTF. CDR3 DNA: TGCGCCAGCAGCTTCTCCCCGGGACAGAGCTATGGCTACACCTTC. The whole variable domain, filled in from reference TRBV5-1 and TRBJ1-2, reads KAGVTQTPRYLIKTRGQQVTLSCSPISGHRSVSWYQQTPGQGLQFLFEYFSETQRNKGNFPGRFSGRQFSNSRSEMNVSTLELGDSALYLCASSFSPGQSYGYTFGSGTRLTVV.

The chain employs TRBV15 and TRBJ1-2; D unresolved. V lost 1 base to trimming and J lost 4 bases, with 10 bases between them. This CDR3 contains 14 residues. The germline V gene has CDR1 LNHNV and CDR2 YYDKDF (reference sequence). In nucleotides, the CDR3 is TGTGCCACCAGCAGAGTTAACCTCATCTATGGCTACACCTTC. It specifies CATSRVNLIYGYTF. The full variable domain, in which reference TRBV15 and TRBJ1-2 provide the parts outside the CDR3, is DAMVIQNPRYQVTQFGKPVTLSCSQTLNHNVMYWYQQKSSQAPKLLFHYYDKDFNNEADTPDNFQSRRPNTSFCFLDIRSPGLGDTAMYLCATSRVNLIYGYTFGSGTRLTVV.

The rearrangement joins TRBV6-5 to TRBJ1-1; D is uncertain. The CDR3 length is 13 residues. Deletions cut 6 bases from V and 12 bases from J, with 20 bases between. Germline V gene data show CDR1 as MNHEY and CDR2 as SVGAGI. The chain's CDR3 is CASRPPSGGRTFF. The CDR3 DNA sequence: TGTGCCAGCAGGCCCCCAAGTGGTGGGAGGACTTTCTTT.

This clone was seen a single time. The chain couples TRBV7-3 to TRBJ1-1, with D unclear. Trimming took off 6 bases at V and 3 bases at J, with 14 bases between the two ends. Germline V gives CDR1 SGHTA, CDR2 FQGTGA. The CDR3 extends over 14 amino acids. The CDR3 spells CASRYYHGDTEAFF. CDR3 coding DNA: TGTGCCAGCAGGTACTATCATGGGGACACTGAAGCTTTCTTT.